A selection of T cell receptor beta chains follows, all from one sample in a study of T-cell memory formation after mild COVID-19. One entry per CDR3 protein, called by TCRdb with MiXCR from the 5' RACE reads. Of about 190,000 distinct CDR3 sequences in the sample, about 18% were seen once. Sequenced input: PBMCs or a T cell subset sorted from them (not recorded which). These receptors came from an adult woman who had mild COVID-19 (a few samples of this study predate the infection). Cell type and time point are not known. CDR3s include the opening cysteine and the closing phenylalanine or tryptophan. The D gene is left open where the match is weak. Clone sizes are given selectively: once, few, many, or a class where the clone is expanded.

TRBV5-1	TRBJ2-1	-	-	TGCGCCAGCAGCTTTGGGGAGTCCTACAATGAGCAGTTCTTC	CASSFGESYNEQFF
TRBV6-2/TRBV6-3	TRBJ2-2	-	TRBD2	TGTGCCAGCAGTTACTACGGACTAGCGGGAGGGCCGAGGGTTACCGGGGAGCTGTTTTTT	CASSYYGLAGGPRVTGELFF
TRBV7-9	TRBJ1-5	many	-	TGTGCCAGCAGCCCCCTGCCCCGCAGAAATAGCAATCAGCCCCAGCATTTT	CASSPLPRRNSNQPQHF
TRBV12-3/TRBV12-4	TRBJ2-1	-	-	TGTGCCAGCAGTTTAAGTTTCGTGAATGAGCAGTTCTTC	CASSLSFVNEQFF
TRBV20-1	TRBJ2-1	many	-	TGCAGTGCTCACCCCGGGACGAAAAAAGGGGAGCAGTTCTTC	CSAHPGTKKGEQFF
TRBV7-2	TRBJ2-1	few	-	TGTGCCAGCAGCTCCTTTGTGGCCCTCGGAATGTTTGAGCAGTTCTTC	CASSSFVALGMFEQFF
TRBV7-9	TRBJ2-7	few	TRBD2	TGTGCCAGCAGCCAAGGCCCGGGACTAGGGTACTTC	CASSQGPGLGYF
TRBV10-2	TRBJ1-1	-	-	TGCGCCAGCAGTGAGTCGGGGGGCTTGGGAGGCACTGAAGCTTTCTTT	CASSESGGLGGTEAFF
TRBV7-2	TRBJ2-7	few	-	TGTGCCAGCAGCCTGGATAGGGGGGGCTACGAGCAGTACTTC	CASSLDRGGYEQYF
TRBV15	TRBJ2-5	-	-	TGTGCCACCAGCAGAGATCGTCGTGCTGGGGGAGGAGAGACCCAGTACTTC	CATSRDRRAGGGETQYF
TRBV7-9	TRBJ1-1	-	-	TGTGCCAGCCTCAGTAACACTGAAGCTTTCTTT	CASLSNTEAFF
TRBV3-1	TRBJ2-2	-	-	TGTGCCAGCAGCCAAGCCGGGACCGTTAACACCGGGGAGCTGTTTTTT	CASSQAGTVNTGELFF
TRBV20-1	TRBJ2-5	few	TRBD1	TGCAGTGCTCAGACCAGGGGACAGGGGGTAGAGACCCAGTACTTC	CSAQTRGQGVETQYF
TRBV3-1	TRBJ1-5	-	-	TGTGCCAGCAGCCGGCGGGATAGCAATCAGCCCCAGCATTTT	CASSRRDSNQPQHF
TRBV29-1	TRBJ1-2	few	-	TGCAGCGTTGAAGAGTTGGGCGATGGCTACACCTTC	CSVEELGDGYTF
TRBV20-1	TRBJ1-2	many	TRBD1	TGCAGTGCTAGGACAGGGCCAAACTATGGCTACACCTTC	CSARTGPNYGYTF
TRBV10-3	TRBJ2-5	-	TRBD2	TGTGCCATCAGTGAGTTGACTAGCGGAGCGTTCGGGACCCAGTACTTC	CAISELTSGAFGTQYF
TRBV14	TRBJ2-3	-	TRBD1	TGTGCCAGCAGCCAAGAATCCGGGACAGGCACAGATACGCAGTATTTT	CASSQESGTGTDTQYF
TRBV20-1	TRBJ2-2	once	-	TGCAGTGGACGGGCCCCCGGAACCGGGGAGCTGTTTTTT	CSGRAPGTGELFF
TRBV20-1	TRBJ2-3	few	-	TGCAGTGCCCCGACAGCGATCTATCGGGATACGCAGTATTTT	CSAPTAIYRDTQYF
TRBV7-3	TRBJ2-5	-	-	TGTGCCAGCAGCTTAAGTGGGGGTTACCAAGAGACCCAGTACTTC	CASSLSGGYQETQYF
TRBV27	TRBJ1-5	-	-	TGTGCCAGCAGCCCCGGGCCGGGGGCCCAGCATTTT	CASSPGPGAQHF
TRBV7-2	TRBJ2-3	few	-	TGTGCCAGCGAGGGTGACACAGATACGCAGTATTTT	CASEGDTDTQYF
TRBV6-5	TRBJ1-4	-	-	TGTGCCAGCAGTGGGGGCAGGGCAGGAAAACTGTTTTTT	CASSGGRAGKLFF
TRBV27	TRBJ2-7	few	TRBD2	TGTGCCAGCAGTTTGCGGCTAGCGGGAGGGCGGCGCGAGCAGTACTTC	CASSLRLAGGRREQYF
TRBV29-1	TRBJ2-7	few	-	TGCAGCGTTGGGGCAAGGGGACGATACGAGCAGTACTTC	CSVGARGRYEQYF
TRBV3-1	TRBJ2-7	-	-	TGTGCCAGCAGCCGGAGGGGCAGGAACGAGCAGTACTTC	CASSRRGRNEQYF
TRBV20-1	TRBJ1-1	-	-	TGCAGTGCTAGAGAGGGGTACGATGTAGCTTTCTTT	CSAREGYDVAFF
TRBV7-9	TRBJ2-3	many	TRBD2	TGTGCCAGCAGCATCAGACTAGCGGGGGGGCCAGATACGCAGTATTTT	CASSIRLAGGPDTQYF
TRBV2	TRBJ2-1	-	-	TGTGCCAGCAGTATCAACAGGGCTACAGATGAGCAGTTCTTC	CASSINRATDEQFF
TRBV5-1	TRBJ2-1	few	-	TGCGCCAGCAGAATAGGCGGGATTTTGACGTACAATGAGCAGTTCTTC	CASRIGGILTYNEQFF
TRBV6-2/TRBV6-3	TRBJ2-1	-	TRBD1	TGTGCCAGCAGTCGAGTCTCCGGGACAGGGGCCAATGAGCAGTTCTTC	CASSRVSGTGANEQFF
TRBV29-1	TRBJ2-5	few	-	TGCAGCGTTGGGGCAGGAACTCAAGAGACCCAGTACTTC	CSVGAGTQETQYF
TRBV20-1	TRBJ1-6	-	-	TGCAGTGCTAGAGATGGGGGCGGGAATTCACCCCTCCACTTT	CSARDGGGNSPLHF
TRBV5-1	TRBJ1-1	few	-	TGCGCCAGCACCCCGGCAGGATGGAACACTGAAGCTTTCTTT	CASTPAGWNTEAFF
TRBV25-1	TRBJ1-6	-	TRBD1	TGTGCCAGCAGTGATTCCGGCCGGACAGGCTATAATTCACCCCTCCACTTT	CASSDSGRTGYNSPLHF
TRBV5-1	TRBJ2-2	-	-	TGCGCCAGCAGCTTGGTCGGGTCGACCGGGGAGCTGTTTTTT	CASSLVGSTGELFF
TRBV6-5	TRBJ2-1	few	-	TGTGCCAGCAGTAAACTCGAGAGGGAATACAATGAGCAGTTCTTC	CASSKLEREYNEQFF
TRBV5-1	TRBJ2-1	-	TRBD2	TGCGCCAGCAGTCGGCCTGGGGCGGGAGGGTCGGATGAGCAGTTCTTC	CASSRPGAGGSDEQFF
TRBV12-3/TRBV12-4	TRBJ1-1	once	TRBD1	TGTGCCAGCACCCGACAGGGGCCTACTGAAGCTTTCTTT	CASTRQGPTEAFF
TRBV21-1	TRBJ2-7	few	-	TGTGCCAGCAGCAAGGGTATGGCCAATTGGGGGGGACCTCCCTACGAGCAGTACTTC	CASSKGMANWGGPPYEQYF
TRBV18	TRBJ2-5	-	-	TGTGCCAGCTCACCGAACGAAGAGACCCAGTACTTC	CASSPNEETQYF
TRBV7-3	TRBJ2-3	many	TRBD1	TGTGCCAGCAGCCGAACGGGACAGAACACAGATACGCAGTATTTT	CASSRTGQNTDTQYF
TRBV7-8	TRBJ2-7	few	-	TGTGCCAGCAGCTTGGACAGACTCCGGGAGCAGTACTTC	CASSLDRLREQYF
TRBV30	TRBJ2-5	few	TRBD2	TGTGCCTGGAGAGGACTAGCGGCAAAAGAGACCCAGTACTTC	CAWRGLAAKETQYF
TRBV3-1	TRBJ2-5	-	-	TGTGCCAGCAGCCAAGATCTGGGGACCCAGTACTTC	CASSQDLGTQYF
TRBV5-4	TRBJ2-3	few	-	TGTGCCAGCAGCTTGGAAGGGTCCGACTACACGCAGTATTTT	CASSLEGSDYTQYF
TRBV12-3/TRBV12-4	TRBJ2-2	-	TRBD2	TGTGCCAGCAGTTATATAGCGGGAGGAACCGGGGAGCTGTTTTTT	CASSYIAGGTGELFF
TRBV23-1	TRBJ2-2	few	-	TGCGCCAGCAGATTTCGGCGTCCCGGGGAGCTGTTTTTT	CASRFRRPGELFF
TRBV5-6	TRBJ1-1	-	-	TGTGCCAGCAGCTTCCAGGGGAGGGAAACTGAAGCTTTCTTT	CASSFQGRETEAFF